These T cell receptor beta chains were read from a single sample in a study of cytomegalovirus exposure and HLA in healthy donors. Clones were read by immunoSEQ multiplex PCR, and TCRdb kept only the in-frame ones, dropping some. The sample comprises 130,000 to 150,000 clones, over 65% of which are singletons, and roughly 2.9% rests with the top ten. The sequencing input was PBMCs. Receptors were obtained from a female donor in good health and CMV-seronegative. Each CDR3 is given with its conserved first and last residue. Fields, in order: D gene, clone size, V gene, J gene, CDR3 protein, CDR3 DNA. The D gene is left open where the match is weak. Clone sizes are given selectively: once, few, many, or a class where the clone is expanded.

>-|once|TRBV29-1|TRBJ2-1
CSVEGLVNEQFF
TGCAGCGTTGAGGGACTTGTCAATGAGCAGTTCTTC
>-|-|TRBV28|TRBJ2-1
CASSVLVALYNEQFF
TGTGCCAGCAGTGTACTAGTGGCCTTATACAATGAGCAGTTCTTC
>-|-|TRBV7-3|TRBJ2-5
CASSLRVGIQETQYF
TGTGCCAGCAGCTTACGGGTTGGAATACAAGAGACCCAGTACTTC
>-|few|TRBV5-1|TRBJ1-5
CASSLDPSGISNQPQHF
TGCGCCAGCAGCTTGGACCCCTCCGGGATTAGCAATCAGCCCCAGCATTTT
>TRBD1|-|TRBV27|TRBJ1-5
CASSFKGQSNQPQHF
TGTGCCAGCAGTTTCAAGGGACAGAGCAATCAGCCCCAGCATTTT
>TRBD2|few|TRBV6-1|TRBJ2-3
CASSEGLWTSGPMLAADTQYF
TGTGCCAGCAGTGAAGGATTGTGGACTAGCGGGCCGATGCTGGCAGCAGATACGCAGTATTTT
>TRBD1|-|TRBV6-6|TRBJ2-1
CASRDRSELNNEQFF
TGTGCCAGCAGGGACAGGAGTGAACTAAACAATGAGCAGTTCTTC
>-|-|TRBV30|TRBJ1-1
CAWKRDYQGFTEAFF
TGTGCCTGGAAACGCGATTATCAGGGGTTCACTGAAGCTTTCTTT
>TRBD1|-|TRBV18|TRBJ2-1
CASSPRDSSSYNEQFF
TGTGCCAGCTCACCGAGGGACAGCTCATCCTACAATGAGCAGTTCTTC
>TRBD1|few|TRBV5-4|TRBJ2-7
CASRFLGQSVYEQYF
TGTGCCAGCAGGTTTTTGGGACAGTCCGTATACGAGCAGTACTTC
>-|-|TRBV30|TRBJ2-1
CAWSASTFGQINNEQFF
TGTGCCTGGAGTGCCTCAACATTCGGACAGATAAACAATGAGCAGTTCTTC
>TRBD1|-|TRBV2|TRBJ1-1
CAIATGLGTEAFF
TGTGCCATCGCGACAGGGCTCGGCACTGAAGCTTTCTTT
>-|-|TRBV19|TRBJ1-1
CASSIQRLRNTEAFF
TGTGCCAGTAGTATTCAGAGACTACGGAACACTGAAGCTTTCTTT
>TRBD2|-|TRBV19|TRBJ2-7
CASSIAGTGGHEQYF
TGTGCCAGTAGTATTGCAGGGACGGGAGGTCACGAGCAGTACTTC
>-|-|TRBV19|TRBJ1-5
CASSIVGEQPQHF
TGTGCCAGTAGTATAGTCGGGGAACAGCCCCAGCATTTT
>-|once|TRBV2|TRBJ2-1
CASSGNFRSYNEQFF
TGTGCCAGCAGTGGAAACTTTCGCTCCTACAATGAGCAGTTCTTC
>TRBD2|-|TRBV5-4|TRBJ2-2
CASSLGGAGVGTGELFF
TGTGCCAGCAGCTTGGGGGGAGCGGGGGTCGGCACCGGGGAGCTGTTTTTT
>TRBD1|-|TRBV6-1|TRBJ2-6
CASSAGGSASGANVLTF
TGTGCCAGCAGTGCAGGGGGCAGCGCCTCTGGGGCCAACGTCCTGACTTTC
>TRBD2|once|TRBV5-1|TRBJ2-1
CASSFHSGSGYNEQFF
TGCGCCAGCAGCTTTCATAGCGGGAGCGGGTACAATGAGCAGTTCTTC
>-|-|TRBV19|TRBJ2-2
CASSTQIGTGELFF
TGTGCCAGTAGTACCCAAATCGGTACCGGGGAGCTGTTTTTT
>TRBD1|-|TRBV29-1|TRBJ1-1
CSVKGQMNTEAFF
TGCAGCGTTAAGGGACAGATGAACACTGAAGCTTTCTTT
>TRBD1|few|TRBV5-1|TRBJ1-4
CASSVDRAREKLFF
TGCGCCAGCAGCGTAGACAGGGCTAGGGAAAAACTGTTTTTT
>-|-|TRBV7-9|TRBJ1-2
CASSLGQIHGYTF
TGTGCCAGCAGCTTAGGGCAGATCCATGGCTACACCTTC
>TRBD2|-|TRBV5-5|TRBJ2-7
CASSLGTSGIYEQYF
TGTGCCAGCAGCTTGGGGACTAGCGGGATCTACGAGCAGTACTTC
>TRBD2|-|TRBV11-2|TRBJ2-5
CASSLVETSWGETQYF
TGTGCCAGCAGCTTAGTAGAGACTAGCTGGGGAGAGACCCAGTACTTC
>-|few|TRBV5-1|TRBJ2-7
CASSQDFYEQYF
TGCGCCAGCAGCCAAGACTTCTACGAGCAGTACTTC
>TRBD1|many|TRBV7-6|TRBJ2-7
CASSLAAGGLNEQYF
TGTGCCAGCAGCTTAGCGGCAGGGGGTCTCAACGAGCAGTACTTC
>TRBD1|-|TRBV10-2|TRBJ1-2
CASSESFITGAKSGYTF
TGCGCCAGCAGTGAGTCGTTTATCACAGGGGCTAAGAGTGGCTACACCTTC
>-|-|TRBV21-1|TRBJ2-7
CASSNARGPLFYEQYF
TGTGCCAGCAGCAACGCCAGAGGGCCCTTGTTTTACGAGCAGTACTTC
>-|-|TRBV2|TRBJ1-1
CASSDSVAGLKAFF
TGTGCCAGCAGTGATAGCGTAGCAGGCCTGAAGGCTTTCTTT
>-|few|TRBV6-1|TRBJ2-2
CASTQGFGELFF
TGTGCCAGCACCCAGGGATTCGGGGAGCTGTTTTTT
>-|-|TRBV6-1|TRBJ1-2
CASSEQGLLGYTF
TGTGCCAGCAGTGAACAGGGTCTCCTTGGCTACACCTTC
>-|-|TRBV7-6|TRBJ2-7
CASSSTRRVQYF
TGTGCCAGCAGCAGCACAAGGAGGGTGCAGTACTTC
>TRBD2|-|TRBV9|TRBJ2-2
CASSASGRATGELFF
TGTGCCAGCAGCGCTAGCGGGAGGGCCACCGGGGAGCTGTTTTTT
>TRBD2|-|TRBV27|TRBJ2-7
CASSWTSGRSSYEQYF
TGTGCCAGCAGTTGGACTAGCGGGAGATCCTCCTACGAGCAGTACTTC
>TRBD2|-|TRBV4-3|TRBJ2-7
CASSQDRSGGGYEQYF
TGCGCCAGCAGCCAAGATCGGAGCGGGGGGGGGTACGAGCAGTACTTC
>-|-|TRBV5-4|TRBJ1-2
CASSPGGYGYTF
TGTGCCAGCAGCCCGGGCGGGTATGGCTACACCTTC
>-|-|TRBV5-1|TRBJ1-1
CASKSGLSRTEAFF
TGCGCCAGCAAGTCAGGGCTCTCACGGACTGAAGCTTTCTTT
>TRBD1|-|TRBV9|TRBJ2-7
CASSPGTGLKTYEQYF
TGTGCCAGCAGTCCCGGGACAGGCTTGAAAACCTACGAGCAGTACTTC
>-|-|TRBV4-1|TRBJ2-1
CASSQDGLGGSRYNEQFF
TGCGCCAGCAGCCAAGATGGCTTGGGAGGATCTCGATACAATGAGCAGTTCTTC
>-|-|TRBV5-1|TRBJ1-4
CASSLAFKGIRTTNEKLFF
TGCGCCAGCAGCTTGGCCTTCAAGGGGATCCGCACAACTAATGAAAAACTGTTTTTT
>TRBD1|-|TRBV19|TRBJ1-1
CASSTRQGGTSSEAFF
TGTGCCAGTAGTACACGTCAGGGGGGAACCTCGTCTGAAGCTTTCTTT
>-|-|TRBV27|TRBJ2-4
CASKGRVENIQYF
TGTGCCAGCAAGGGCAGGGTAGAGAACATTCAGTACTTC
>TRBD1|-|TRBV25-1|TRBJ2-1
CASSEGDRKYNEQFF
TGTGCCAGCAGTGAGGGGGACAGGAAATACAATGAGCAGTTCTTC
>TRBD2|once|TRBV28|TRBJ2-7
CASSSPGTSGKYEQYF
TGTGCCAGCAGCTCTCCTGGGACTAGCGGGAAGTACGAGCAGTACTTC
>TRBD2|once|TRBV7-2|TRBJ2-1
CASSLVGLAGDEQFF
TGTGCCAGCAGCTTAGTGGGGCTAGCGGGAGACGAGCAGTTCTTC
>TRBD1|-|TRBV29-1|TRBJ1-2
CSVERTGAPRYTF
TGCAGCGTTGAGAGGACAGGGGCCCCTCGCTACACCTTC
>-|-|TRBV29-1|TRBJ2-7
CSVTGGDSYEQYF
TGCAGCGTAACAGGGGGGGACTCCTACGAGCAGTACTTC
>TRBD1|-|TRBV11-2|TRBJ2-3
CASSLVQGADTQYF
TGTGCCAGCAGCTTAGTACAGGGGGCAGATACGCAGTATTTT
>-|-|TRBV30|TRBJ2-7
CAWSEIGVEQYF
TGTGCCTGGAGTGAAATAGGGGTCGAGCAGTACTTC
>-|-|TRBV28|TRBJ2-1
CASSLRKGLYNEQFF
TGTGCCAGCAGTTTGCGAAAGGGGCTGTACAATGAGCAGTTCTTC
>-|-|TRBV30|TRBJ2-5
CAWSHSGETQYF
TGTGCCTGGAGCCACTCGGGTGAGACCCAGTACTTC
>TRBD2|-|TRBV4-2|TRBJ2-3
CASSQATLGAGGVTDTQYF
TGTGCCAGCAGCCAAGCCACCCTGGGAGCGGGGGGGGTCACAGATACGCAGTATTTT
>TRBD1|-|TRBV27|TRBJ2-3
CASSAIFRGRTDTQYF
TGTGCCAGCAGTGCCATCTTCAGGGGGCGCACAGATACGCAGTATTTT
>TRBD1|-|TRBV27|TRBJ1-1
CASSYKGGLNTEAFF
TGTGCCAGCAGTTATAAAGGGGGCCTTAACACTGAAGCTTTCTTT
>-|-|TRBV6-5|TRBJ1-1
CASSQRVGMNTEAFF
TGTGCCAGCAGTCAACGAGTGGGCATGAACACTGAAGCTTTCTTT
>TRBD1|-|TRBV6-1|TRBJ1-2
CASSAGQGRYGYTF
TGTGCCAGCAGTGCGGGACAGGGGAGATATGGCTACACCTTC
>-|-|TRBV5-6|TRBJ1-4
CASSLDWGGNEKLFF
TGTGCCAGCAGCTTGGACTGGGGAGGGAATGAAAAACTGTTTTTT
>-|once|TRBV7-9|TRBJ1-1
CASTLGPGDTEAFF
TGTGCCAGCACCCTCGGGCCGGGGGACACTGAAGCTTTCTTT
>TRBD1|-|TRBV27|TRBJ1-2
CASRFTGTGNYGYTF
TGTGCCAGCAGATTCACCGGGACAGGCAATTATGGCTACACCTTC